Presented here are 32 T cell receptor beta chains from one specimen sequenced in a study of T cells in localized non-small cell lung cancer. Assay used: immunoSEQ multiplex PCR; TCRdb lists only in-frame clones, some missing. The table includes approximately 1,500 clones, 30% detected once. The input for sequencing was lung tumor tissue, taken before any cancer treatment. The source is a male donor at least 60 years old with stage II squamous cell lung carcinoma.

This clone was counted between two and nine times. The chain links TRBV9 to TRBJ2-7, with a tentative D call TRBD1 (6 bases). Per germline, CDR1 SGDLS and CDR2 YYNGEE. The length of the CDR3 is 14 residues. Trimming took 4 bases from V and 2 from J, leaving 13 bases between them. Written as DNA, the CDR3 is TGTGCCAGCAGCCTGGACAGTGGGCCCTACGAGCAGTACTTC. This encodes CASSLDSGPYEQYF.

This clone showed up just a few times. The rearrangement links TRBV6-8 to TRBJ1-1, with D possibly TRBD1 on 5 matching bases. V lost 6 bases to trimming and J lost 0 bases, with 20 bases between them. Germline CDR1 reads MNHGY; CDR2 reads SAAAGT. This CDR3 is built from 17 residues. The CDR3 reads CASRIIIGTAMNTEAFF. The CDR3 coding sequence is TGTGCCAGCAGAATCATAATCGGGACTGCCATGAACACTGAAGCTTTCTTT.

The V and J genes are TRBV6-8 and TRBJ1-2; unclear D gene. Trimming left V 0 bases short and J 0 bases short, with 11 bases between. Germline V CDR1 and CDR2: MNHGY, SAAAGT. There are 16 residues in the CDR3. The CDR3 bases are TGTGCCAGCAGTTACTCGAGCCAGCCCTCTAACTATGGCTACACCTTC. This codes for CASSYSSQPSNYGYTF.

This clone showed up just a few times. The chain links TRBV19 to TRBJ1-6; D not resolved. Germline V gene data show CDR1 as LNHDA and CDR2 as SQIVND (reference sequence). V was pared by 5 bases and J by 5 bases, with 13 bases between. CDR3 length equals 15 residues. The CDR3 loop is CASSPPTVHNSPLHF. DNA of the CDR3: TGTGCCAGTAGTCCCCCGACGGTACATAATTCACCCCTCCACTTT.

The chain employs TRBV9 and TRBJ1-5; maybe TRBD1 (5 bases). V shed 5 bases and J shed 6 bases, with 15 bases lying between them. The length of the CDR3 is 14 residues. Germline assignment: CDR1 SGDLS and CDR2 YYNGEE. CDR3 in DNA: TGTGCCAGCAGTGAATTGACAGTAGGTCAGCCCCAGCATTTT. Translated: CASSELTVGQPQHF.

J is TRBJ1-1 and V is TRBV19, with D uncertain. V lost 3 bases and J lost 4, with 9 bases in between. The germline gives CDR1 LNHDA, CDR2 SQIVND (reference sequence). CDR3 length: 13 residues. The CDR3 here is CASSIEKGTEAFF. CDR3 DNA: TGTGCCAGTAGTATTGAGAAGGGCACTGAAGCTTTCTTT.

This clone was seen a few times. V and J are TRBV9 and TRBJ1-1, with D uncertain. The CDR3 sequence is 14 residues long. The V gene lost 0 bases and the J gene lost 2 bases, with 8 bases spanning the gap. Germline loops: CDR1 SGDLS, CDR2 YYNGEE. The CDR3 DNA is TGTGCCAGCAGCGTAGGTCCGCAAAACACTGAAGCTTTCTTT. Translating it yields CASSVGPQNTEAFF.

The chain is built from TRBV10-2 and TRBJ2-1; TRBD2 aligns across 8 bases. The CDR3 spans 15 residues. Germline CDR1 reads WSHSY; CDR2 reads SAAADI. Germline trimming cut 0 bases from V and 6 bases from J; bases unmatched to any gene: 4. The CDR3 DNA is TGCGCCAGCAGTGAGTCTAGCGGGGTTTTCAATGAGCAGTTCTTC. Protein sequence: CASSESSGVFNEQFF.

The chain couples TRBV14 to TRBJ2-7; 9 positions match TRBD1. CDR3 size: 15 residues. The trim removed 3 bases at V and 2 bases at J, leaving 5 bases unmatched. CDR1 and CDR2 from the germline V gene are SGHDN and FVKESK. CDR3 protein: CASSQAGQGPYEQYF. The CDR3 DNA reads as TGTGCCAGCAGCCAGGCGGGACAGGGACCCTACGAGCAGTACTTC.

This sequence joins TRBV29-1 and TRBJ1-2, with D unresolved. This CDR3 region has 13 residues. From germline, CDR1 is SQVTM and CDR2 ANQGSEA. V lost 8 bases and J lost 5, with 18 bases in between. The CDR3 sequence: CSSSTGSGYGYTF. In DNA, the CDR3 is TGCAGCAGTTCGACCGGGTCGGGYTATGGCTACACCTTC.

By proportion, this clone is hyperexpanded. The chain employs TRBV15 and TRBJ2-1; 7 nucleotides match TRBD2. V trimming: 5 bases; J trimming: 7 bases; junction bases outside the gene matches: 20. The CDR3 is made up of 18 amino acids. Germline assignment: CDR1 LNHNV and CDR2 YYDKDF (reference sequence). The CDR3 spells CATSPVSSGDGVGNEQFF. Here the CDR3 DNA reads TGTGCCACCAGCCCTGTCTCAAGCGGGGACGGGGTTGGGAATGAGCAGTTCTTC.

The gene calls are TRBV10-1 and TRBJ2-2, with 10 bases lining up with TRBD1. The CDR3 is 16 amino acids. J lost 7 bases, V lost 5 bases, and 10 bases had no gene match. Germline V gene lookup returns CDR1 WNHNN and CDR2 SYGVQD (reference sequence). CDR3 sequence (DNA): TGCGCCAGCAGTAGAGAGACAGGGGGCGCGAACGGGGAGCTGTTTTTT. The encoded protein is CASSRETGGANGELFF.

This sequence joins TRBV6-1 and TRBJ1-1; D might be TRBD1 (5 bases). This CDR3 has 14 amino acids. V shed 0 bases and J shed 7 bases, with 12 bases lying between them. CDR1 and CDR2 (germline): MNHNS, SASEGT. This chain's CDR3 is CASSEAQGLIEAFF. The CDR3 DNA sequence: TGTGCCAGCAGTGAAGCGCAGGGATTGATTGAAGCTTTCTTT.

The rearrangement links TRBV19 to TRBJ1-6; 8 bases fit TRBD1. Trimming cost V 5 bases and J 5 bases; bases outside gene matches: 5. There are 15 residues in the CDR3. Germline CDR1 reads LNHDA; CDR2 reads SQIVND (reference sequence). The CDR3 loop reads CASSRTGPNNSPLHF. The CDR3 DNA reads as TGTGCCAGTAGTCGGACAGGGCCCAATAATTCACCCCTCCACTTT.

CDR3 residues: CASSTRQGHSPLHF. DNA of the CDR3: TGTGCCAGTAGTACCCGACAGGGGCATTCACCCCTCCACTTT. This chain joins TRBV19 and TRBJ1-6; 8 bases agree with TRBD1. The length of the CDR3 is 14 residues. The V and J ends lost 4 bases and 8 bases, in that order; junction bases with no gene match: 4. Germline CDR1 LNHDA, CDR2 SQIVND (reference sequence).

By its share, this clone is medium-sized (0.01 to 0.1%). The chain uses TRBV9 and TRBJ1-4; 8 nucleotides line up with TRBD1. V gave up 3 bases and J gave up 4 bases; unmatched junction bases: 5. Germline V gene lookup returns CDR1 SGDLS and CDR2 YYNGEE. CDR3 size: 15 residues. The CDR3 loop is CASSAQTGVNEKLFF. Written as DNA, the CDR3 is TGTGCCAGCAGCGCTCAGACAGGGGTTAATGAAAAACTGTTTTTT.

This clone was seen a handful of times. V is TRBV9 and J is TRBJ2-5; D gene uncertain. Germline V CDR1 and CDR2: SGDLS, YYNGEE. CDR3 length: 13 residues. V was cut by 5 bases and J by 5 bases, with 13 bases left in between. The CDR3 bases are TGTGCCAGCAGTGAAGTAGTGGCGGAGACCCAGTACTTC. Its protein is CASSEVVAETQYF. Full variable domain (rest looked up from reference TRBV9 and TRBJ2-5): DSGVTQTPKHLITATGQRVTLRCSPRSGDLSVYWYQQSLDQGLQFLIQYYNGEERAKGNILERFSAQQFPDLHSELNLSSLELGDSALYFCASSEVVAETQYFGPGTRLLVL.

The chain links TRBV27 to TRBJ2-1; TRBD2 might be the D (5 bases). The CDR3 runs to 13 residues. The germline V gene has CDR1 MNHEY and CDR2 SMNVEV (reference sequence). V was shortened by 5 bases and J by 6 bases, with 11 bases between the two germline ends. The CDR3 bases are TGTGCCAGCAGTACCCATAGCGCCAATGAGCAGTTCTTC. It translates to CASSTHSANEQFF.

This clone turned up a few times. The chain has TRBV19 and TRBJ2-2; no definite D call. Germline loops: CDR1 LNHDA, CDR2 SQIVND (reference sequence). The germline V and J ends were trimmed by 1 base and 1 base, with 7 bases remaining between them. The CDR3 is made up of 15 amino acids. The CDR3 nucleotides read TGTGCCAGTAGTATAGTCGGGTTGAACACCGGGGAGCTGTTTTTT. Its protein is CASSIVGLNTGELFF.

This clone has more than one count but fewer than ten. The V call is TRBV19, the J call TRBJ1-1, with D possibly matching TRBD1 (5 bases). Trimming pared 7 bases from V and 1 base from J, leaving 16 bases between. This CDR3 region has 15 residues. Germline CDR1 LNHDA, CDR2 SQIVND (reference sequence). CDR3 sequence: CASTLGGAENTEAFF. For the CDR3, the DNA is TGTGCCAGTACCCTTGGAGGGGCTGAGAACACTGAAGCTTTCTTT. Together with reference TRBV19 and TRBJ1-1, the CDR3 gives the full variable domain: DGGITQSPKYLFRKEGQNVTLSCEQNLNHDAMYWYRQDPGQGLRLIYYSQIVNDFQKGDIAEGYSVSREKKESFPLTVTSAQKNPTAFYLCASTLGGAENTEAFFGQGTRLTVV.

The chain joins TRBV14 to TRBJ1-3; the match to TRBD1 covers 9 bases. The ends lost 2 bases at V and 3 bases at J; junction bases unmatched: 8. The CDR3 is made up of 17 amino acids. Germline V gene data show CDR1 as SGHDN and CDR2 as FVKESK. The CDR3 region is CASSQRTGGAGGNTIYF. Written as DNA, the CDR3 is TGTGCCAGCAGCCAACGAACAGGGGGCGCGGGTGGAAACACCATATATTTT.

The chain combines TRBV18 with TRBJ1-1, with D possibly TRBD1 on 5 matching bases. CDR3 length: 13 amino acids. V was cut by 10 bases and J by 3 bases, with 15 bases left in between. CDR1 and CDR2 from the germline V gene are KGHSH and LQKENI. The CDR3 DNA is TGTGCCACCTCTACCCAGGGAGACACTGAAGCTTTCTTT. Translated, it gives CATSTQGDTEAFF.

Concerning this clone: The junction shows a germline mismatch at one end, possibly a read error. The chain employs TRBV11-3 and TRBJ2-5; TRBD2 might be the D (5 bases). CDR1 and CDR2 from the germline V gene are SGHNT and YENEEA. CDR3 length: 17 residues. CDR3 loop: CASSPRGSMEYQETQYF. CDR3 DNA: TGTGCTAGCAGCCCTAGAGGGTCGATGGAGTACCAAGAGACCCAGTACTTC.

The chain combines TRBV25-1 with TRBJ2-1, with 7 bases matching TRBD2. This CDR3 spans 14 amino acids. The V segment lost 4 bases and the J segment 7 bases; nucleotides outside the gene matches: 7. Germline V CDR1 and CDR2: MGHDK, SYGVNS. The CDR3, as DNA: TGTGCCAGCAGTGTGGCTAGCGGTAATAATGAGCAGTTCTTC. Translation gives CASSVASGNNEQFF.

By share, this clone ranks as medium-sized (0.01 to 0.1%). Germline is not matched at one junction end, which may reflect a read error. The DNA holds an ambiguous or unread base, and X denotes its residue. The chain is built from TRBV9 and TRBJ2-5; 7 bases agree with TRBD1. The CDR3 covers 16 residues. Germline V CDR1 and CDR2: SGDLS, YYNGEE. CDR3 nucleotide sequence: TGTGCCAGCAGCGTCGGGGACAGCATCGTTGGGGAGAYCCAGTACTTC. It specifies CASSVGDSIVGEXQYF.

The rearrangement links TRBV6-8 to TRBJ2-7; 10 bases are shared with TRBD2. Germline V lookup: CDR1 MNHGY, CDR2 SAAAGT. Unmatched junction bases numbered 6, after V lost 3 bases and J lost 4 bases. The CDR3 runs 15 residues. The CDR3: CASSYLAGASYEQYF. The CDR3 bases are TGTGCCAGCAGTTATCTAGCGGGGGCCAGTTACGAGCAGTACTTC.

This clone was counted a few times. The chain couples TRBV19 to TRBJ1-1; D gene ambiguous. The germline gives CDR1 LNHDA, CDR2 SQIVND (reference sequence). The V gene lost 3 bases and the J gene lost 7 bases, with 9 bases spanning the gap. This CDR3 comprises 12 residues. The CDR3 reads CASSIRWGEAFF. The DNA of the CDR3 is TGTGCCAGTAGTATTCGGTGGGGTGAAGCTTTCTTT.

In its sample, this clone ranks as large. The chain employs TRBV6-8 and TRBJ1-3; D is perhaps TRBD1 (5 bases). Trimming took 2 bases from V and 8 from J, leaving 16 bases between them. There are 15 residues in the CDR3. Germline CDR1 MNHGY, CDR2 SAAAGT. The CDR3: CASSYEQELGDTIYF. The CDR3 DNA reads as TGTGCCAGCAGTTACGAGCAGGAACTAGGGGACACCATATATTTT.

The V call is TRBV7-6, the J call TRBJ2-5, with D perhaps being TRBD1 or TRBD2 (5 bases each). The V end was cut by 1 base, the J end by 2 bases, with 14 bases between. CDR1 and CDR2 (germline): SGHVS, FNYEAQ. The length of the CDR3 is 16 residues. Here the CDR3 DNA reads TGTGCCAGCAGCTTAGGTCGAGGGCAGGGTCAAGAGACCCAGTACTTC. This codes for CASSLGRGQGQETQYF. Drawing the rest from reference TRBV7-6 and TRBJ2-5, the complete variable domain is GAGVSQSPRYKVTKRGQDVALRCDPISGHVSLYWYRQALGQGPEFLTYFNYEAQQDKSGLPNDRFSAERPEGSISTLTIQRTEQRDSAMYRCASSLGRGQGQETQYFGPGTRLLVL.

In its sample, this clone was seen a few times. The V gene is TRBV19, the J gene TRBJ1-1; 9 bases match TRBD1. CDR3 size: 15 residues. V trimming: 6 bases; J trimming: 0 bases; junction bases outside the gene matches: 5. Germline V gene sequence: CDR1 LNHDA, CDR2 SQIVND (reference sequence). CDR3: CASSLGQGLNTEAFF. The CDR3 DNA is TGTGCCAGTAGCCTGGGACAGGGACTGAACACTGAAGCTTTCTTT.

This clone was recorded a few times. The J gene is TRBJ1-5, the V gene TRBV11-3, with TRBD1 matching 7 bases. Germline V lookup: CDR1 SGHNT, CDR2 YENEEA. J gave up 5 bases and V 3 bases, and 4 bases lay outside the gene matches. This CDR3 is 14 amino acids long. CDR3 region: CASSLRQGDQPQHF. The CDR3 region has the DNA TGTGCCAGCAGCTTGAGACAGGGCGATCAGCCCCAGCATTTT.

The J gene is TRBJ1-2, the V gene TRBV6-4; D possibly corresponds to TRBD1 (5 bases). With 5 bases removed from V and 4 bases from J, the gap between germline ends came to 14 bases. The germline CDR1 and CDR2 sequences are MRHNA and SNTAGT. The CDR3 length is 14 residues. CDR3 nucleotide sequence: TGTGCCAGCAGTTACTTATCGGGGGGCTATGGCTACACCTTC. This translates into CASSYLSGGYGYTF.